The sequence of this T cell receptor beta chain was determined in a study of identical twins. Study conclusions and caveats: Beta out-of-frame twin sharing showed a weaker excess. Alpha sequences out of frame and shared by twins had excess low generation probability. For cord blood, abundant beta clonotypes had fewer insertions, unlike memory repertoires, which showed none.

This clonotype was seen ten or more times. The antigen is undetermined. CDR3 length: 13 amino acids. V lost 6 bases and J lost 2; bases outside the gene matches: 6. The germline V gene encodes CDR1 SQVTM and CDR2 ANQGSEA. With template switching, a universal primer site was added, and the cDNA carried unique molecular identifiers. TCRdb analysed the 5' RACE reads with MiXCR anew, one entry per CDR3 protein. The data contain under 350,000 distinct CDR3 sequences, roughly 9.8% of them singletons. The sample was also linked to a second study, of yellow fever vaccine responses in identical twins.

Sequenced material: CD8+ T cells sorted from blood. The sequence came from a woman aged 18-29 years in good health. V is TRBV29-1 and J is TRBJ2-7; 8 positions agree with TRBD1. The CDR3 reads CSVSDRAAYEQYF. In nucleotides, the CDR3 is TGCAGCGTCTCGGACAGGGCGGCCTACGAGCAGTACTTC.